Following are 22 T cell receptor beta chains from one sample sequenced in a study of control samples from healthy donors and cancer patients. The table came from immunoSEQ multiplex PCR; TCRdb's copy has only in-frame clones and leaves some out. The profile shows around 110,000 clones, 88% of them singletons. The sequenced sample consisted of blood. These receptors came from a woman aged 65 to 85 in good health.

The chain carries TRBV19 and TRBJ1-1; 7 nucleotides line up with TRBD1. Germline values: CDR1 LNHDA, CDR2 SQIVND (reference sequence). The CDR3 sequence is 15 residues long. Losses at the gene ends were 10 bases for V and 4 bases for J; bases not matched to a gene: 15. CDR3 bases: TGTGCCACCAGGGGGGGGACTCCGCGATCCACTGAAGCTTTCTTT. Its protein product is CATRGGTPRSTEAFF.

The V gene is TRBV19, the J gene TRBJ1-2; 9 positions match TRBD1. The V and J ends lost 6 bases and 5 bases, in that order; junction bases with no gene match: 10. Germline CDR1 reads LNHDA; CDR2 reads SQIVND (reference sequence). The CDR3 extends over 15 amino acids. Here the CDR3 DNA reads TGTGCCAGTAGGTCCACAGGGGGCGCAGTGTATGGCTACACCTTC. Its translation: CASRSTGGAVYGYTF.

The rearrangement uses TRBV2 and TRBJ1-2; D unclear. This CDR3 is built from 12 residues. Trimming removed 4 bases at V and 2 bases at J, with 5 bases between. The V gene's germline CDR1 is SNHLY and CDR2 FYNNEI. The chain's CDR3 is CASSVENYGYTF. CDR3 DNA: TGTGCCAGCAGTGTTGAGAACTATGGCTACACCTTC.

The rearrangement uses TRBV7-9 and TRBJ1-1; a weak D match, TRBD1 (5 bases). V lost 3 bases to trimming and J lost 5 bases, with 13 bases between them. Looked up from germline, CDR1 is SEHNR and CDR2 is FQNEAQ (reference sequence). The CDR3 contains 14 residues. CDR3 sequence (DNA): TGTGCCAGCAGCTTGCCCAGGGAAGAGACTGAAGCTTTCTTT. The encoded protein is CASSLPREETEAFF. The full variable domain, completed using reference TRBV7-9 and TRBJ1-1, is DTGVSQNPRHKITKRGQNVTFRCDPISEHNRLYWYRQTLGQGPEFLTYFQNEAQLEKSRLLSDRFSAERPKGSFSTLEIQRTEQGDSAMYLCASSLPREETEAFFGQGTRLTVV.

The count of this clone is one. This rearrangement joins TRBV7-9 to TRBJ2-2; D remains ambiguous. Germline V gives CDR1 SEHNR, CDR2 FQNEAQ (reference sequence). The CDR3 loop spans 14 amino acids. V shed 5 bases and J shed 2 bases, with 9 bases lying between them. The CDR3 region is CASSLRRNTGELFF. The CDR3 nucleotides read TGTGCCAGCAGCCTGAGACGCAACACCGGGGAGCTGTTTTTT.

The chain joins TRBV6-4 to TRBJ1-5; 10 nucleotides align to TRBD1. The V segment lost 0 bases and the J segment 7 bases; nucleotides outside the gene matches: 9. The V gene's germline CDR1 is MRHNA and CDR2 SNTAGT. This CDR3 region has 17 residues. CDR3 DNA: TGTGCCAGCAGTGACTCCATTGCGACAGGGGGCGAACAGCCCCAGCATTTT. Its translation is CASSDSIATGGEQPQHF.

The chain links TRBV5-5 to TRBJ1-1; D is perhaps TRBD1 (6 bases). The CDR3 totals 15 residues. Germline CDR1 SGHKS, CDR2 YYEKEE (reference sequence). Deletions cut 4 bases from V and 3 bases from J, with 16 bases between. The DNA of the CDR3 is TGTGCCAGCAGCCCAGGGGACACGACGCACACTGAAGCTTTCTTT. This gives the protein CASSPGDTTHTEAFF. Full variable domain (missing parts from reference TRBV5-5 and TRBJ1-1): DAGVTQSPTHLIKTRGQQVTLRCSPISGHKSVSWYQQVLGQGPQFIFQYYEKEERGRGNFPDRFSARQFPNYSSELNVNALLLGDSALYLCASSPGDTTHTEAFFGQGTRLTVV.

This rearrangement joins TRBV7-2 to TRBJ1-4; D call uncertain. CDR1 and CDR2 from the germline V gene are SGHTA and FQGNSA. The CDR3 spans 14 residues. Trimming left V 5 bases short and J 1 base short, with 8 bases between. CDR3 sequence (DNA): TGTGCCAGCAGCCAAAGGGTAACTAATGAAAAACTGTTTTTT. It yields the protein CASSQRVTNEKLFF.

This chain joins TRBV18 and TRBJ1-4, with a weak D call TRBD1 (6 bases). Germline CDR1 and CDR2: KGHSH and LQKENI. The CDR3 sequence is 15 residues long. Trimming shortened V by 6 bases and J by 8 bases, and 19 bases separated the two germline ends. CDR3 sequence (DNA): TGTGCCAGCTCCCGCAGTGGGGGCGCCTACGAAAAACTGTTTTTT. This codes for CASSRSGGAYEKLFF.

The genes are TRBV9 and TRBJ2-7, with 12 bases identical to TRBD2. Losses at the gene ends were 3 bases for V and 3 bases for J; bases not matched to a gene: 1. The germline gives CDR1 SGDLS, CDR2 YYNGEE. This CDR3 spans 14 amino acids. This chain's CDR3 is CASSASGGGYEQYF. The DNA for the CDR3 is TGTGCCAGCAGCGCTAGCGGGGGGGGCTACGAGCAGTACTTC.

The chain employs TRBV6-5 and TRBJ2-7; 8 nucleotides match TRBD1. There are 15 residues in the CDR3. The V gene end was trimmed by 6 bases and the J gene end by 2 bases; junction bases not matched to a gene: 9. Germline assignment: CDR1 MNHEY and CDR2 SVGAGI. Here the CDR3 DNA reads TGTGCCAGCAGCAGAGGACAGGGAATCACCTACGAGCAGTACTTC. Translated, it gives CASSRGQGITYEQYF.

This clone showed up just a few times. CDR3 sequence reads: CASSKGGPGTPNQPQHF. The CDR3 DNA follows: TGTGCCAGCAGCAAAGGCGGCCCCGGGACACCAAATCAGCCCCAGCATTTT. This chain joins TRBV21-1 and TRBJ1-5; the D call TRBD1 from the table was never checked on the DNA. TRBV21-1 is described as a pseudogene. CDR3 length equals 17 residues.

The rearrangement joins TRBV15 to TRBJ2-1; 7 bases match TRBD2. Looked up from germline, CDR1 is LNHNV and CDR2 is YYDKDF (reference sequence). The CDR3 is made up of 15 amino acids. V shed 3 bases and J 3 bases; nucleotides not matched to a gene: 5. CDR3 loop: CATSSPQRGYNEQFF. CDR3 nucleotides: TGTGCCACCAGCAGCCCCCAGCGGGGCTACAATGAGCAGTTCTTC.

The rearrangement uses TRBV4-2 and TRBJ1-6; D possibly corresponds to TRBD1 (6 bases). The germline V and J ends were trimmed by 3 bases and 10 bases, with 13 bases remaining between them. Germline values: CDR1 LGHNA, CDR2 YNFKEQ. The CDR3 contains 14 residues. The CDR3 protein is CASSHAGESSPLHF. For the CDR3, the DNA is TGTGCCAGCAGCCACGCAGGGGAATCCTCACCCCTCCACTTT.

This sequence joins TRBV29-1 and TRBJ2-7, with 9 positions matching TRBD1. V gave up 1 base and J gave up 6 bases; unmatched junction bases: 4. The germline V gene has CDR1 SQVTM and CDR2 ANQGSEA. The CDR3 extends over 13 amino acids. The CDR3 coding sequence is TGCAGCGTTGAAGGCACAGGGGGCGCCGAGCAGTACTTC. Protein sequence: CSVEGTGGAEQYF.

This chain links TRBV10-3 with TRBJ1-2; D call uncertain. From germline, CDR1 is ENHRY and CDR2 SYGVKD. The germline V and J ends were trimmed by 11 bases and 4 bases, with 17 bases remaining between them. The CDR3 has 13 residues. CDR3 amino acids: CAAATPEGYGYTF. DNA for the CDR3: TGTGCCGCCGCAACCCCGGAGGGCTATGGCTACACCTTC.

The V gene is TRBV25-1, the J gene TRBJ2-1; 8 bases are a match to TRBD2. There are 15 residues in the CDR3. Germline V lookup: CDR1 MGHDK, CDR2 SYGVNS. The V and J ends lost 1 base and 2 bases, in that order; junction bases with no gene match: 1. The CDR3 reads CASSEFGGAYNEQFF. As DNA, the CDR3 is TGTGCCAGCAGTGAATTCGGGGGGGCCTACAATGAGCAGTTCTTC.

This rearrangement joins TRBV6-6 to TRBJ1-5, with no clear D. This CDR3 comprises 15 residues. From germline, CDR1 is MNHNY and CDR2 SVGAGI (reference sequence). The V end was cut by 3 bases, the J end by 0 bases, with 9 bases between. DNA of the CDR3: TGTGCCAGCAGTTATGCAGCTTCTAGCAATCAGCCCCAGCATTTT. Translating gives CASSYAASSNQPQHF.

The rearrangement uses TRBV5-8 and TRBJ2-7, with a tentative D call TRBD1 (5 bases). The length of the CDR3 is 11 residues. CDR1 is SGHTS and CDR2 is YDEGEE in the germline V gene. The V and J ends lost 3 bases and 9 bases respectively, with 10 bases between them. For the CDR3, the DNA is TGTGCCAGCAGCTCAAGGGGCGGGCAGTACTTC. As protein: CASSSRGGQYF.

V and J are TRBV7-6 and TRBJ1-4, with 8 bases aligning to TRBD1. V dropped 5 bases and J dropped 7; count of bases not matched to a gene: 12. The CDR3 length is 16 residues. The germline CDR1 and CDR2 sequences are SGHVS and FNYEAQ. CDR3 residues: CASSPSFGQGREKLFF. DNA of the CDR3: TGTGCCAGCAGCCCTAGTTTTGGACAGGGTCGTGAAAAACTGTTTTTT.

The chain couples TRBV19 to TRBJ1-4; 8 nucleotides agree with TRBD1. The CDR3 length is 14 residues. Per the germline V gene, CDR1 is LNHDA and CDR2 is SQIVND (reference sequence). The trim removed 7 bases at V and 5 bases at J, leaving 6 bases unmatched. The CDR3 is CASTRDRTNEKLFF. The CDR3 DNA is TGTGCCAGTACCCGGGACAGGACAAATGAAAAACTGTTTTTT.

The chain carries TRBV6-5 and TRBJ1-4, with a tentative D call TRBD1 (5 bases). V lost 5 bases, J lost 5 bases, and 9 bases lay in between. The CDR3 is made up of 13 amino acids. Germline assignment: CDR1 MNHEY and CDR2 SVGAGI. CDR3 loop: CASSRDRNEKLFF. The CDR3 DNA is TGTGCCAGCAGTCGTGACAGAAATGAAAAACTGTTTTTT.